This T cell receptor (beta chain) was profiled in a study of blood T cells in healthy people across ages. This CDR3 is 15 amino acids long. Trimming cost V 5 bases and J 2 bases, with 14 bases left between them. Germline CDR1 and CDR2: LNHNV and YYDKDF (reference sequence). A second about 7 to 11 cycle PCR used barcoded and J-beta primers. TCRdb analysed the 5' RACE reads with MiXCR anew, one entry per CDR3 protein. The sample yields around 1,800,000 distinct CDR3 sequences, 30% to 40% seen once. The chain carries TRBV15 and TRBJ2-3; D call uncertain. Sequenced material: blood. The TCR was taken from a human donor in good health. CDR3 nucleotides: TGTGCCACCAGCCCTAACCGAGAACCCACAGATACGCAGTATTTT. It codes for CATSPNREPTDTQYF. Complete variable domain (other parts from reference TRBV15 and TRBJ2-3): DAMVIQNPRYQVTQFGKPVTLSCSQTLNHNVMYWYQQKSSQAPKLLFHYYDKDFNNEADTPDNFQSRRPNTSFCFLDIRSPGLGDTAMYLCATSPNREPTDTQYFGPGTRLTVL.